This T cell receptor (beta chain) was identified in a study of blood T cells in healthy people across ages. As for this clonotype: Its specificity is unknown. This may stem from a read error, because a much larger clone lies one nucleotide away.

The study, taken as a whole, reports: Lack of knowledge of donor CMV status possibly confounded expanded clonotype changes. In long-lived donors, naive CD4+ cell counts and diversity exceeded those of aged donors.

A J-beta primer mix and a sample-barcoded 5' primer were used in a second PCR of about 7 to 12 cycles. TCRdb itself ran the 5' RACE reads through MiXCR, one entry per CDR3 protein. The sample shows around 1,100,000 distinct CDR3 sequences, around two fifths of them seen only once. Germline V lookup: CDR1 SGHTA, CDR2 FQGNSA. This CDR3 has 15 residues. The sample comprised blood. The chain is built from TRBV7-2 and TRBJ2-3, with D maybe TRBD2 (5 bases). The TCR was taken from a man between 18 and 35 years old in good health. The CDR3 sequence is CASSLRAIYTDTRYF. CDR3 nucleotide sequence: TGTGCCAGCAGCTTGAGGGCGATCTACACAGATACGCGGTATTTT.